The 30 T cell receptor beta chains below come from one sample, sequenced in a study of CD8 T cells in ankylosing spondylitis. The study's findings and limits: Made up of about eight highly homologous variants, a TCR beta motif appeared characteristic of ankylosing spondylitis blood.

No antigen is known for these receptors. One entry per CDR3 protein, called by TCRdb with MiXCR from the 5' RACE reads. The sample contains 300,000 to 400,000 distinct CDR3 sequences, about a fifth of which appear only once. The sample comprised blood, either unsorted or a sorted T cell fraction (not recorded which). The receptors originated from a male donor with ankylosing spondylitis.

J is TRBJ2-1 and V is TRBV9, with TRBD2 matching over 10 bases. CDR1 is SGDLS and CDR2 is YYNGEE in the germline V gene. The length of the CDR3 is 17 residues. Trimming removed 0 bases from V and 6 bases from J; junction bases left unmatched: 9. In DNA form, the CDR3 reads TGTGCCAGCAGCGTAGGGTCAGCGTCTAGCGGGGGCAATGAGCAGTTCTTC. It specifies CASSVGSASSGGNEQFF.

The chain has TRBV12-3 or TRBV12-4 and TRBJ1-2; no clear D. Trimming stripped 3 bases from V and 8 bases from J, with 13 bases between. The CDR3 length is 13 residues. The CDR3 protein is CASSFSAVSGYTF. CDR3 coding DNA: TGTGCCAGCAGTTTTTCCGCAGTGTCCGGCTACACCTTC.

The rearrangement links TRBV4-1 to TRBJ2-7; TRBD2 agrees at 9 bases. Trimming cost V 8 bases and J 3 bases; bases outside gene matches: 11. The germline V gene encodes CDR1 MGHRA and CDR2 YSYEKL. The length of the CDR3 is 15 residues. CDR3 sequence (DNA): TGCGCCAGCCGCGCGGCAGCGGGAGGAATCTACGAGCAGTACTTC. This sequence encodes CASRAAAGGIYEQYF.

The chain has TRBV20-1 and TRBJ2-3; no clear D. Germline assignment: CDR1 DFQATT and CDR2 SNEGSKA (reference sequence). The CDR3 runs 12 residues. The ends were cut back, 0 bases at V and 6 bases at J, with 7 bases in the middle. The CDR3: CSARDIVDTQYF. Here the CDR3 DNA reads TGCAGTGCTAGAGATATCGTTGATACGCAGTATTTT.

At least ten counts were recorded for this clonotype. One end of the junction fails to match germline, which may point to a read error. This chain links TRBV5-1 with TRBJ2-1; 13 positions agree with TRBD2. CDR1 and CDR2 (germline): SGHRS, YFSETQ. CDR3 size: 15 residues. The CDR3 here is CASSLGLAGHNEQFF. CDR3 nucleotides: TGTGCCAGCAGTCTGGGACTAGCGGGACACAATGAGCAGTTCTTC.

The gene calls are TRBV5-6 and TRBJ2-7; D is possibly TRBD2 (6 bases). This CDR3 spans 16 amino acids. The germline V and J ends were trimmed by 4 bases and 2 bases, with 19 bases remaining between them. CDR1 is SGHDT, CDR2 YYEEEE, per germline. The CDR3 sequence is CASSGRREYTPYEQYF. CDR3 nucleotide sequence: TGTGCCAGCAGCGGCAGGAGGGAGTATACACCCTACGAGCAGTACTTC.

There are a few counts of this clonotype. The J gene is TRBJ2-7, the V gene TRBV6-5, with 7 nucleotides matching TRBD2. This CDR3 is 14 amino acids long. Germline CDR1 is MNHEY and CDR2 is SVGAGI. Trimming cost V 2 bases and J 4 bases; bases outside gene matches: 5. CDR3 residues: CASSYRREYYEQYF. The CDR3 DNA sequence: TGTGCCAGCAGTTACAGGCGGGAGTATTACGAGCAGTACTTC.

In its sample, this clonotype was seen a few times. V and J are TRBV28 and TRBJ1-1; D unresolved. Germline-derived CDR1 and CDR2 are MDHEN and SYDVKM. CDR3 size: 14 residues. Trimming took off 3 bases at V and 3 bases at J, with 11 bases between the two ends. The CDR3 is CASSLPSMDTEAFF. CDR3 DNA: TGTGCCAGCAGTTTGCCCTCTATGGACACTGAAGCTTTCTTT. The variable domain in full, with the rest retrieved from reference TRBV28 and TRBJ1-1, is DVKVTQSSRYLVKRTGEKVFLECVQDMDHENMFWYRQDPGLGLRLIYFSYDVKMKEKGDIPEGYSVSREKKERFSLILESASTNQTSMYLCASSLPSMDTEAFFGQGTRLTVV.

This clonotype was seen ten or more times. This rearrangement joins TRBV7-2 to TRBJ2-5, with a weak D call TRBD2 (6 bases). CDR1 and CDR2 (germline): SGHTA, FQGNSA. This CDR3 spans 15 amino acids. Trimming pared 5 bases from V and 2 bases from J, leaving 15 bases between. The CDR3 DNA sequence: TGTGCCAGCAGCCGTACGTGGGGGGTTCAAGAGACCCAGTACTTC. This encodes CASSRTWGVQETQYF.

This clonotype was seen more than once but under ten times. The J gene is TRBJ2-7, the V gene TRBV18, with 10 bases matching TRBD2. Losses at the gene ends were 6 bases for V and 2 bases for J; bases not matched to a gene: 10. The CDR3 is 16 amino acids. The germline V gene has CDR1 KGHSH and CDR2 LQKENI. This CDR3 reads CASSPLAGGPPYEQYF. CDR3 bases: TGTGCCAGCTCTCCTTTAGCGGGAGGCCCCCCCTACGAGCAGTACTTC.

The V call is TRBV10-3, the J call TRBJ2-1; D uncertain. The CDR3 runs to 12 residues. Germline V lookup: CDR1 ENHRY, CDR2 SYGVKD. V dropped 0 bases and J dropped 7 bases, with 4 bases sitting between them. The CDR3 coding sequence is TGTGCCATCAGTGAGTCCAGAAATGAGCAGTTCTTC. This sequence encodes CAISESRNEQFF.

In this sample, this clonotype turned up a few times. This chain joins TRBV24-1 and TRBJ1-2, with 8 bases matching TRBD1. The V gene end was trimmed by 2 bases and the J gene end by 8 bases; junction bases not matched to a gene: 3. In germline, CDR1 is KGHDR, CDR2 SFDVKD. The CDR3 is made up of 13 amino acids. The CDR3 DNA sequence: TGTGCCACCAGTGATTCCGACAGGGGAGGCTACACCTTC. This sequence encodes CATSDSDRGGYTF.

The chain has TRBV7-9 and TRBJ2-3; TRBD2 matches 8 bases. This CDR3 comprises 15 residues. The trim removed 5 bases at V and 4 bases at J, leaving 8 bases unmatched. CDR1 is SEHNR, CDR2 FQNEAQ, per germline (reference sequence). CDR3 DNA: TGTGCCAGCAGCCTTTCCAGCGGGAGCCCAGATACGCAGTATTTT. Its protein product is CASSLSSGSPDTQYF. Combining the CDR3 with reference TRBV7-9 and TRBJ2-3 gives the whole variable domain DTGVSQNPRHKITKRGQNVTFRCDPISEHNRLYWYRQTLGQGPEFLTYFQNEAQLEKSRLLSDRFSAERPKGSFSTLEIQRTEQGDSAMYLCASSLSSGSPDTQYFGPGTRLTVL.

This clonotype was seen only a few times. The chain is built from TRBV5-1 and TRBJ2-1, with D perhaps TRBD2 (5 bases). The CDR3 consists of 14 residues. V shed 0 bases and J shed 9 bases, with 13 bases lying between them. Germline V gene lookup returns CDR1 SGHRS and CDR2 YFSETQ. The CDR3 coding sequence is TGCGCCAGCAGCTTGGGAACGGAGGTGGGTGAGCAGTTCTTC. Its translation: CASSLGTEVGEQFF.

This clonotype came up a few times. The J gene is TRBJ2-1, the V gene TRBV24-1, with D possibly being TRBD1 (5 bases). Germline CDR1 is KGHDR and CDR2 is SFDVKD. CDR3 length equals 16 residues. The V end lost 3 bases, the J end lost 5 bases, and 16 bases lay between the germline ends. Here the CDR3 DNA reads TGTGCCACCAGTGATCCCAGTCCAGGGTCGAACAATGAGCAGTTCTTC. Translated, it gives CATSDPSPGSNNEQFF.

This clonotype was seen repeatedly, ten times or more. V usage is TRBV12-3 or TRBV12-4 and J usage is TRBJ2-1; 7 bases fit TRBD1. The CDR3 contains 13 residues. J gave up 5 bases and V 3 bases, and 1 base lay outside the gene matches. The chain's CDR3 is CASSLTGNNEQFF. CDR3 in DNA: TGTGCCAGCAGTTTGACAGGGAACAATGAGCAGTTCTTC.

V and J are TRBV10-2 and TRBJ2-1; TRBD2 is a possible D gene (5 bases). Germline CDR1 and CDR2: WSHSY and SAAADI. Deletions cut 7 bases from V and 8 bases from J, with 9 bases between. There are 11 residues in the CDR3. CDR3 sequence (DNA): TGCGCCAGCACCCAGAGGGATGAGCAGTTCTTC. It codes for CASTQRDEQFF.

This clonotype was picked up a small number of times. The chain recombines TRBV5-1 with TRBJ2-7, with 7 positions matching TRBD2. The V gene end was trimmed by 3 bases and the J gene end by 1 base; junction bases not matched to a gene: 4. CDR1 and CDR2 (germline): SGHRS, YFSETQ. This CDR3 has 14 residues. The CDR3 protein is CASSSTAGSYEQYF. CDR3 sequence (DNA): TGCGCCAGCAGCTCGACAGCGGGATCCTACGAGCAGTACTTC.

J is TRBJ2-1 and V is TRBV28; 10 bases are a match to TRBD1. CDR1 is MDHEN and CDR2 is SYDVKM in the germline V gene. The V and J ends lost 2 bases and 15 bases, in that order; junction bases with no gene match: 4. The CDR3 totals 12 residues. For the CDR3, the DNA is TGTGCCAGCAGTTTAATGACAGGGGGCCTGTTCTTC. Translating gives CASSLMTGGLFF.

V gene TRBV20-1 combines with J gene TRBJ2-1; the match to TRBD2 covers 8 bases. Germline CDR1 reads DFQATT; CDR2 reads SNEGSKA (reference sequence). This CDR3 spans 13 amino acids. With V trimmed by 2 bases and J by 3 bases, 0 bases remained unmatched. The CDR3 region has the DNA TGCAGTGCTAGAAGCGGGGGCTACAATGAGCAGTTCTTC. It encodes CSARSGGYNEQFF.

In this sample, this clonotype turned up a few times. V gene TRBV29-1 combines with J gene TRBJ2-7; TRBD1 agrees at 8 bases. With 7 bases clipped from V and 2 bases from J, the junction kept 19 bases outside the gene matches. The CDR3 is 17 residues long. The germline V gene has CDR1 SQVTM and CDR2 ANQGSEA. CDR3 residues: CSARGQGTFPDPYEQYF. The CDR3 DNA reads TGCAGCGCCAGAGGACAGGGCACCTTTCCGGATCCCTACGAGCAGTACTTC.

This clonotype was picked up a small number of times. The rearrangement joins TRBV5-5 to TRBJ2-1, with TRBD2 matching over 13 bases. Germline-derived CDR1 and CDR2 are SGHKS and YYEKEE (reference sequence). The V gene end was trimmed by 3 bases and the J gene end by 6 bases; junction bases not matched to a gene: 6. CDR3 length: 16 residues. In DNA, the CDR3 is TGTGCCAGCAGCTACTTGAGGACTAGCGGGAGCAATGAGCAGTTCTTC. Its protein product is CASSYLRTSGSNEQFF.

This chain connects TRBV5-5 to TRBJ2-3; D unresolved. The V end lost 0 bases, the J end lost 8 bases, and 13 bases lay between the germline ends. This CDR3 has 14 amino acids. Per germline, CDR1 SGHKS and CDR2 YYEKEE (reference sequence). The CDR3 here is CASSLDIRGGTQYF. The CDR3 DNA follows: TGTGCCAGCAGCTTGGATATTAGAGGCGGTACGCAGTATTTT.

J is TRBJ2-3 and V is TRBV4-3; 7 bases match TRBD2. The germline V gene has CDR1 LGHNA and CDR2 YSLEER. Trimming took 0 bases from V and 0 from J; bases not matched to a gene: 15. The CDR3 loop spans 20 amino acids. In nucleotides, the CDR3 is TGCGCCAGCAGCCAAGATACCGCGGGAGCGTCCGCGGCTAGCACAGATACGCAGTATTTT. Translated, it gives CASSQDTAGASAASTDTQYF.

V and J are TRBV20-1 and TRBJ2-7; weak D call: TRBD2 (5 bases). The CDR3 loop spans 13 amino acids. V was clipped by 0 bases and J by 6 bases, with 12 bases between them. CDR1 and CDR2 from the germline V gene are DFQATT and SNEGSKA (reference sequence). The CDR3 spells CSARERGGGEQYF. CDR3 DNA: TGCAGTGCTAGAGAACGTGGCGGAGGCGAGCAGTACTTC.

This clonotype was detected only a few times. This chain uses TRBV4-2 with TRBJ2-1; 9 positions agree with TRBD2. Trimming cost V 3 bases and J 9 bases; bases outside gene matches: 9. The CDR3 totals 15 residues. Per germline, CDR1 LGHNA and CDR2 YNFKEQ. CDR3 DNA sequence: TGTGCCAGCAGCCATGAGGCGGGAGGGGTGGGTGAGCAGTTCTTC. This sequence encodes CASSHEAGGVGEQFF.

Here the CDR3 reads CASRRQGEAYEQYF. CDR3 sequence (DNA): TGTGCCAGCAGGAGACAGGGGGAGGCGTACGAGCAGTACTTC. The rearrangement joins TRBV28 to TRBJ2-7; TRBD1 matches 9 bases. CDR1 is MDHEN and CDR2 is SYDVKM in the germline V gene. Trimming cost V 6 bases and J 4 bases; bases outside gene matches: 7. The CDR3 runs 14 residues.

J is TRBJ2-7 and V is TRBV6-2 or TRBV6-3; 7 positions agree with TRBD1. The CDR3 length is 14 residues. Germline CDR1 MNHEY, CDR2 SVGEGT. Losses at the gene ends were 5 bases for V and 2 bases for J; bases not matched to a gene: 6. The CDR3 bases are TGTGCCAGCAGTGGGGTTGACAGGGCCTACGAGCAGTACTTC. This encodes CASSGVDRAYEQYF.

This rearrangement joins TRBV29-1 to TRBJ2-7; tentatively, D is TRBD2 (6 bases). V was cut by 7 bases and J by 4 bases, with 14 bases left in between. The CDR3 is 12 amino acids. Germline V gene sequence: CDR1 SQVTM, CDR2 ANQGSEA. The CDR3 nucleotides read TGCAGCGGGGGGGACGGACTGTACGAGCAGTACTTC. It is translated as CSGGDGLYEQYF.

The chain joins TRBV25-1 to TRBJ2-7; D unresolved. Trimming removed 3 bases at V and 0 bases at J, with 6 bases between. CDR1 is MGHDK and CDR2 is SYGVNS in the germline V gene. The CDR3 is 13 residues long. The CDR3 region has the DNA TGTGCCAGCAGTGAGGGTAACTCCTACGAGCAGTACTTC. Translated: CASSEGNSYEQYF.